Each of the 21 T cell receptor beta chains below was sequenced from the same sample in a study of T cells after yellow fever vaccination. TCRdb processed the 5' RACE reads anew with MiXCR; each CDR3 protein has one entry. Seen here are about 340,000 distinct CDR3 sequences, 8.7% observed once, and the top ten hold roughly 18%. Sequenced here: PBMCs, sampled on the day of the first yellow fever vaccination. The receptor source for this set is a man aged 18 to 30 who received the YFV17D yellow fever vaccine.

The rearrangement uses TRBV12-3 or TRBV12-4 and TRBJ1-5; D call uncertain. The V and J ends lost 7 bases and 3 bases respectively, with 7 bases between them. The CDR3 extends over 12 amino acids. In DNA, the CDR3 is TGTGCCAGCACCACTTCCAATCAGCCCCAGCATTTT. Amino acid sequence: CASTTSNQPQHF.

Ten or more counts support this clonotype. The CDR3 DNA follows: TGTGCCAGCAGCCGGGACAGGGACACTGAAGCTTTCTTT. The encoded protein is CASSRDRDTEAFF. This chain uses TRBV7-3 with TRBJ1-1; 9 nucleotides align to TRBD1. CDR3 length: 13 residues. With 5 bases clipped from V and 3 bases from J, the junction kept 1 base outside the gene matches. The V gene's germline CDR1 is SGHTA and CDR2 FQGTGA.

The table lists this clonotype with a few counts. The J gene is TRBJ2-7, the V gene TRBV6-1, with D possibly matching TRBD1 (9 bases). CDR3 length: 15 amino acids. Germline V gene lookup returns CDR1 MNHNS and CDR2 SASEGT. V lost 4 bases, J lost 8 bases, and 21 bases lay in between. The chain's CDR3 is CASSADRGSGGQQYV. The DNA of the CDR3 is TGTGCCAGCAGTGCGGACAGGGGTTCGGGGGGGCAGCAGTACGTC.

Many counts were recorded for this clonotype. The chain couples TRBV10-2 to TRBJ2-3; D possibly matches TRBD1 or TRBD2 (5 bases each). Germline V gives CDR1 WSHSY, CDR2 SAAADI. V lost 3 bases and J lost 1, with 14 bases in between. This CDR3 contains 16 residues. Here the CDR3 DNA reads TGCGCCAGCAGTGATTCGGGACCACCTCGCACAGATACGCAGTATTTT. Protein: CASSDSGPPRTDTQYF.

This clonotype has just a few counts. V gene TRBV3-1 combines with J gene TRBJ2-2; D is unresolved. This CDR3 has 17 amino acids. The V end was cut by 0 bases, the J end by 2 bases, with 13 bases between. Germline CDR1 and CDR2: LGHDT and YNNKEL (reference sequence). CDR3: CASSQDSYGYNTGELFF. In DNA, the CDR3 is TGTGCCAGCAGCCAAGATTCTTACGGGTATAACACCGGGGAGCTGTTTTTT. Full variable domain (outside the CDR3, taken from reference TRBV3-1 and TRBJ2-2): DTAVSQTPKYLVTQMGNDKSIKCEQNLGHDTMYWYKQDSKKFLKIMFSYNNKELIINETVPNRFSPKSPDKAHLNLHINSLELGDSAVYFCASSQDSYGYNTGELFFGEGSRLTVL.

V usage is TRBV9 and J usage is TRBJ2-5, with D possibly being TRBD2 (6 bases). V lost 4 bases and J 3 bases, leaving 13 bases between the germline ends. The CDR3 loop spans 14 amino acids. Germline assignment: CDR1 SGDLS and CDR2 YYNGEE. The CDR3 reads CASSPTRGKETQYF. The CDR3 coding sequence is TGTGCCAGCAGCCCCACCCGGGGGAAAGAGACCCAGTACTTC.

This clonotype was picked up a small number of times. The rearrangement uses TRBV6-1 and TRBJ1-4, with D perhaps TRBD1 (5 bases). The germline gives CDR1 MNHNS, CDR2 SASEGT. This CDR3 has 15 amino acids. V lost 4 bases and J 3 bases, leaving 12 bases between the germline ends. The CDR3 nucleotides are TGTGCCAGCAGTGGGGGGATTTTCGCTAATGAAAAACTGTTTTTT. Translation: CASSGGIFANEKLFF.

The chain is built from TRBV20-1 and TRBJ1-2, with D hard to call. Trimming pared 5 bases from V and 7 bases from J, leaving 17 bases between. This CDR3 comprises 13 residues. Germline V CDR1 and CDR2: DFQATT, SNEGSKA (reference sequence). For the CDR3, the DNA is TGCAGTGCTTCACCCGACCGCCCGTCTGGCTACACCTTC. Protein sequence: CSASPDRPSGYTF.

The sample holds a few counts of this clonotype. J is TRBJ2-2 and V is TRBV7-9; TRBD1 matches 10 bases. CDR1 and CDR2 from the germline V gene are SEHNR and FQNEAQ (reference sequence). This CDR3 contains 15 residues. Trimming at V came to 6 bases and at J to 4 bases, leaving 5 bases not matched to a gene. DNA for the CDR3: TGTGCCAGCAGTAAGGGACAGGGGTTCACCGGGGAGCTGTTTTTT. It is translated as CASSKGQGFTGELFF.

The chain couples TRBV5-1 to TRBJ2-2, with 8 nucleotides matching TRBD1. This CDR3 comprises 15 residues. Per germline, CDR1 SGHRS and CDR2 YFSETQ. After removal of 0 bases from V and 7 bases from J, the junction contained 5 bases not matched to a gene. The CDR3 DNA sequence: TGCGCCAGCAGCTTGGACACCACAGGGGGCGGGGAGCTGTTTTTT. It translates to CASSLDTTGGGELFF.

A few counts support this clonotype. The CDR3 protein is CASSYPQASYNEQFF. The DNA for the CDR3 is TGTGCCAGCAGTTACCCCCAGGCGTCCTACAATGAGCAGTTCTTC. V usage is TRBV6-5 and J usage is TRBJ2-1; no definite D call. This CDR3 region has 15 residues. Trimming stripped 2 bases from V and 1 base from J, with 9 bases between. CDR1 and CDR2 (germline): MNHEY, SVGAGI.

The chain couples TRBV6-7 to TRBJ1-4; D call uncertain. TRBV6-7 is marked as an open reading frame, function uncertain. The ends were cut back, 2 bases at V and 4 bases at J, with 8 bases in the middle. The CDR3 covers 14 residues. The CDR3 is CASSYGRLNEKLFF. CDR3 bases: TGTGCCAGCAGTTACGGGCGGCTTAATGAAAAACTGTTTTTT.

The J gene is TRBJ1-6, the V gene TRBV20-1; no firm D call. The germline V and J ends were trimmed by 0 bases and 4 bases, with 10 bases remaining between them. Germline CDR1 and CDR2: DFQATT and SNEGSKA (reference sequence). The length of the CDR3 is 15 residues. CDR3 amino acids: CSARDQRSYNSPLHF. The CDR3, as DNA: TGCAGTGCTAGAGATCAGCGTTCATATAATTCACCCCTCCACTTT.

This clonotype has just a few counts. The CDR3 protein is CASSLGAGGLSYEQFF. In DNA, the CDR3 is TGTGCCAGCAGCTTAGGTGCGGGGGGGCTCAGTTATGAGCAGTTCTTC. This chain uses TRBV7-2 with TRBJ2-1; 9 nucleotides line up with TRBD2. CDR3 length equals 16 residues. V shed 1 base, J shed 8 bases, and the junction held 9 bases outside the gene matches. Germline V gene sequence: CDR1 SGHTA, CDR2 FQGNSA.

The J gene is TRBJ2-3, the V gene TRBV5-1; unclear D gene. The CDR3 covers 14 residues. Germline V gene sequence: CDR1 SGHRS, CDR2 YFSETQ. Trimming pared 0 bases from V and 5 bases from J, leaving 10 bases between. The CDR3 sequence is CASSLGSGEDTQYF. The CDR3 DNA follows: TGCGCCAGCAGCTTGGGATCTGGCGAAGATACGCAGTATTTT.

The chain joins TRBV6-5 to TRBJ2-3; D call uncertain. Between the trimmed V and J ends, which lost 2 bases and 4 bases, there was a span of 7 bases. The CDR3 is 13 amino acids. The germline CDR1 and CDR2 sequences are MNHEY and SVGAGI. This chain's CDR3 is CASSYTVADTQYF. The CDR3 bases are TGTGCCAGCAGTTACACGGTTGCAGATACGCAGTATTTT.

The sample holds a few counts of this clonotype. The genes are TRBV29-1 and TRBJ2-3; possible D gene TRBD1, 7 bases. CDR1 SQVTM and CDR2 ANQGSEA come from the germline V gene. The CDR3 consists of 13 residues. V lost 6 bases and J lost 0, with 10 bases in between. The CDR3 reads CSVSGGSTDTQYF. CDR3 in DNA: TGCAGCGTGTCAGGGGGGAGCACAGATACGCAGTATTTT.

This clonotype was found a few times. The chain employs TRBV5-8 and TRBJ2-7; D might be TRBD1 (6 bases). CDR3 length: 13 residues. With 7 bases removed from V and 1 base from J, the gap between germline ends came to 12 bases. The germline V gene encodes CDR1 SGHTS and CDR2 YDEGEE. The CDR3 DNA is TGTGCCAGCGGGGGACACCTGTCCTACGAGCAGTACTTC. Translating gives CASGGHLSYEQYF.

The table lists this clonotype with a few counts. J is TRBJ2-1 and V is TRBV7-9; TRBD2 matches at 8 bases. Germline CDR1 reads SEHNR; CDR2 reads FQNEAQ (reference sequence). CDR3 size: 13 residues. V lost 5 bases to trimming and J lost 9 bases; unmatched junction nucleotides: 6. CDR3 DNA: TGTGCCAGCAGCGCCCGACTAGCGTCTGAGCAGTTCTTC. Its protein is CASSARLASEQFF.

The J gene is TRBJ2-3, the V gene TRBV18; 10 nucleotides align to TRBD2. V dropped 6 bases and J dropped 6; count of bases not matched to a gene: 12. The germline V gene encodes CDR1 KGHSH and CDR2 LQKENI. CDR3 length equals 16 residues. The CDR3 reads CASSPNPSGGGDTQYF. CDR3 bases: TGTGCCAGCTCCCCAAACCCTAGCGGGGGAGGGGATACGCAGTATTTT. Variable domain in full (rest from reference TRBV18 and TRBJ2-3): NAGVMQNPRHLVRRRGQEARLRCSPMKGHSHVYWYRQLPEEGLKFMVYLQKENIIDESGMPKERFSAEFPKEGPSILRIQQVVRGDSAAYFCASSPNPSGGGDTQYFGPGTRLTVL.

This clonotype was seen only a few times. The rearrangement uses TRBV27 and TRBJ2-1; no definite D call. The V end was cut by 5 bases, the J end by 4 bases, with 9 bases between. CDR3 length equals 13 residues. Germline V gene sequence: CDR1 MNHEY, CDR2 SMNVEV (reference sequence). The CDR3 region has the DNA TGTGCCAGCAGTCCCTCAGCTTACAATGAGCAGTTCTTC. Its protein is CASSPSAYNEQFF.